The rows below give T cell receptor beta chains drawn from one sample of a study of control samples from healthy donors and cancer patients. The table came from immunoSEQ multiplex PCR; TCRdb's copy has only in-frame clones and leaves some out. The sample has 170,000 or so clones, about 91% seen once. Sample: blood. These receptors all come from a woman aged 40 to 50 in good health. Both conserved end residues are trimmed from each CDR3. Fields, in order: D gene, J gene, V gene, CDR3 protein. A D gene is named only where the DNA matches it firmly.

D gene: -
J gene: TRBJ2-7
V gene: TRBV5-1
CDR3 protein: ASSLGAIYEQY

D gene: TRBD1
J gene: TRBJ1-4
V gene: TRBV29-1
CDR3 protein: SVLGTAEKLF

D gene: TRBD1
J gene: TRBJ2-1
V gene: TRBV10-1
CDR3 protein: ASSGRATGGTNEQF

D gene: -
J gene: TRBJ2-3
V gene: TRBV21-1
CDR3 protein: ASSDAGEDTQY

D gene: -
J gene: TRBJ2-4
V gene: TRBV15
CDR3 protein: ATSREAGTGDIQY

D gene: -
J gene: TRBJ1-2
V gene: TRBV12-3/TRBV12-4
CDR3 protein: ASSLGTPHGYT

D gene: -
J gene: TRBJ1-2
V gene: TRBV5-1
CDR3 protein: ASSLDNAGQTNYGYT

D gene: -
J gene: TRBJ1-5
V gene: TRBV6-6
CDR3 protein: ASSYLSNQPQH

D gene: TRBD2
J gene: TRBJ2-4
V gene: TRBV5-8
CDR3 protein: ASSPPGGGVGIQY

D gene: -
J gene: TRBJ2-6
V gene: TRBV5-4
CDR3 protein: ASSSGISGANVLT

D gene: -
J gene: TRBJ1-3
V gene: TRBV20-1
CDR3 protein: SASFRPSNTIY

D gene: TRBD2
J gene: TRBJ2-7
V gene: TRBV9
CDR3 protein: ASSVSASGAYEQY

D gene: -
J gene: TRBJ1-5
V gene: TRBV2
CDR3 protein: ASSGKQQGPYQPQH

D gene: -
J gene: TRBJ1-2
V gene: TRBV5-5
CDR3 protein: ASSLGMNDGYT

D gene: -
J gene: TRBJ1-1
V gene: TRBV18
CDR3 protein: ASSPKGAPNTEAF

D gene: -
J gene: TRBJ1-1
V gene: TRBV14
CDR3 protein: ASSPYDTEAF

D gene: -
J gene: TRBJ2-1
V gene: TRBV5-6
CDR3 protein: ASSLVASHNEQF

D gene: -
J gene: TRBJ1-4
V gene: TRBV5-5
CDR3 protein: ASSLEQAQTNEKLF

D gene: -
J gene: TRBJ2-1
V gene: TRBV10-3
CDR3 protein: AISVGDEQF

D gene: -
J gene: TRBJ1-5
V gene: TRBV27
CDR3 protein: ASGAEDRTAPQH

D gene: -
J gene: TRBJ1-2
V gene: TRBV3-1/TRBV3-2
CDR3 protein: ASSQEGGGRGYGYT

D gene: -
J gene: TRBJ2-7
V gene: TRBV6-6
CDR3 protein: ASRRGVSYEQY

D gene: -
J gene: TRBJ1-5
V gene: TRBV19
CDR3 protein: ASSEIGTQPQH

D gene: -
J gene: TRBJ2-7
V gene: TRBV7-9
CDR3 protein: ASSFSAGALGEQY

D gene: TRBD1
J gene: TRBJ1-5
V gene: TRBV10-1
CDR3 protein: ASRDPGQRKTNQPQH

D gene: -
J gene: TRBJ1-4
V gene: TRBV2
CDR3 protein: ASSSNPPGATNEKLF

D gene: TRBD1
J gene: TRBJ1-2
V gene: TRBV18
CDR3 protein: ASSPGQGAVGYT

D gene: -
J gene: TRBJ2-7
V gene: TRBV7-9
CDR3 protein: ASSLAGSYEQY

D gene: -
J gene: TRBJ2-3
V gene: TRBV9
CDR3 protein: ASSLGGNTQY

D gene: TRBD1
J gene: TRBJ1-2
V gene: TRBV12-3/TRBV12-4
CDR3 protein: ASSFTGVDGYT

D gene: -
J gene: TRBJ2-3
V gene: TRBV7-2
CDR3 protein: ASSPGTHRLTDTQY

D gene: -
J gene: TRBJ2-7
V gene: TRBV14
CDR3 protein: ASSQGYEQY

D gene: -
J gene: TRBJ1-1
V gene: TRBV5-1
CDR3 protein: ASSPWKGGDMNTEAF

D gene: TRBD1
J gene: TRBJ1-1
V gene: TRBV5-1
CDR3 protein: ASSIKTGGQDTEAF

D gene: -
J gene: TRBJ1-5
V gene: TRBV4-2
CDR3 protein: ASSQDWGDQPQH

D gene: TRBD1
J gene: TRBJ2-7
V gene: TRBV4-1
CDR3 protein: ASSQEYRGSYEQY

D gene: -
J gene: TRBJ1-1
V gene: TRBV5-1
CDR3 protein: ASSLSEFSEAF

D gene: -
J gene: TRBJ1-2
V gene: TRBV9
CDR3 protein: ASSDIDSEGHGYT

D gene: TRBD2
J gene: TRBJ2-3
V gene: TRBV6-4
CDR3 protein: ASSDSGGATDTQY

D gene: -
J gene: TRBJ2-7
V gene: TRBV7-6
CDR3 protein: ASSLDRVSYEQY

D gene: TRBD1
J gene: TRBJ1-3
V gene: TRBV7-9
CDR3 protein: ANPTGSGNTIY

D gene: -
J gene: TRBJ1-2
V gene: TRBV7-9
CDR3 protein: ASSPRRGDYGYT

D gene: TRBD2
J gene: TRBJ2-1
V gene: TRBV3-1/TRBV3-2
CDR3 protein: ASSQDLEERWWGGEQF

D gene: -
J gene: TRBJ2-3
V gene: TRBV10-1
CDR3 protein: ASSEITGGGDTQY

D gene: TRBD2
J gene: TRBJ2-1
V gene: TRBV6-1
CDR3 protein: ASSESLAGFGEQF